Each of the 26 T cell receptor beta chains below was sequenced from the same sample in a study of cytomegalovirus exposure and HLA in healthy donors. PCR employed 60 Vbeta and 13 Jbeta primers. Repertoires were generated with immunoSEQ multiplex PCR, while TCRdb's copy carries only in-frame clones and drops some. The sample shows over 110,000 clones, approximately 84% of them seen only once. The sequencing input was PBMCs. These TCRs come from a woman in her sixties in good health and CMV-seropositive.

The chain recombines TRBV6-4 with TRBJ2-7; 9 positions agree with TRBD2. Per germline, CDR1 MRHNA and CDR2 SNTAGT. V shed 4 bases, J shed 6 bases, and the junction held 7 bases outside the gene matches. The length of the CDR3 is 14 residues. The CDR3 spells CASSAYGTSREQYF. CDR3 DNA: TGTGCCAGCAGTGCGTACGGGACTAGCCGCGAGCAGTACTTC.

The chain recombines TRBV7-9 with TRBJ1-1, with D hard to call. The germline V gene encodes CDR1 SEHNR and CDR2 FQNEAQ (reference sequence). V was clipped by 7 bases and J by 1 base, with 10 bases between them. CDR3 length: 13 amino acids. The CDR3 loop is CASMTPTNTEAFF. The DNA of the CDR3 is TGTGCCAGCATGACTCCCACGAACACTGAAGCTTTCTTT. Drawing the rest from reference TRBV7-9 and TRBJ1-1, the complete variable domain is DTGVSQNPRHKITKRGQNVTFRCDPISEHNRLYWYRQTLGQGPEFLTYFQNEAQLEKSRLLSDRFSAERPKGSFSTLEIQRTEQGDSAMYLCASMTPTNTEAFFGQGTRLTVV.

This clone turned up a few times. The chain is built from TRBV6-5 and TRBJ2-1, with TRBD2 identical over 9 bases. The CDR3 covers 15 residues. Germline CDR1 MNHEY, CDR2 SVGAGI. V lost 2 bases and J lost 4; bases outside the gene matches: 3. The CDR3 region has the DNA TGTGCCAGCAGTTACGTAGCGGGAGCTTACAATGAGCAGTTCTTC. It is translated as CASSYVAGAYNEQFF.

The DNA of the CDR3 is TGTGCCAGCAGACTTGGGACAGGGAACTACAATGAGCAGTTCTTC. The encoded protein is CASRLGTGNYNEQFF. The chain links TRBV6-6 to TRBJ2-1, with 9 nucleotides matching TRBD1. The V and J ends lost 6 bases and 3 bases, in that order; junction bases with no gene match: 6. Germline V gene sequence: CDR1 MNHNY, CDR2 SVGAGI (reference sequence). This CDR3 has 15 amino acids.

The J gene is TRBJ2-7, the V gene TRBV5-4; TRBD1 matches at 9 bases. Per germline, CDR1 SGHNT and CDR2 YYREEE (reference sequence). V lost 0 bases, J lost 4 bases, and 5 bases stayed unmatched. The CDR3 is made up of 15 amino acids. CDR3 DNA: TGTGCCAGCAGCTTGGTGGGGACAGGGCGGTACGAGCAGTACTTC. Its protein is CASSLVGTGRYEQYF.

The V call is TRBV4-2, the J call TRBJ2-7, with D unresolved. Trimming pared 1 base from V and 7 bases from J, leaving 5 bases between. Germline CDR1 and CDR2: LGHNA and YNFKEQ. This CDR3 has 11 amino acids. CDR3 loop: CASSQAREQYF. The DNA of the CDR3 is TGTGCCAGCAGCCAAGCTAGGGAGCAGTACTTC.

This clone was seen a few times. The CDR3 spells CASSEDRGYGYTF. In nucleotides, the CDR3 is TGTGCCAGCAGTGAGGACAGGGGTTATGGCTACACCTTC. V usage is TRBV6-6 and J usage is TRBJ1-2; TRBD1 aligns across 9 bases. Germline-derived CDR1 and CDR2 are MNHNY and SVGAGI (reference sequence). Trimming removed 5 bases from V and 5 bases from J; junction bases left unmatched: 3. The CDR3 length is 13 residues.

The rearrangement uses TRBV6-6 and TRBJ1-4; 9 bases are a match to TRBD1. The CDR3 runs 14 residues. Germline CDR1 reads MNHNY; CDR2 reads SVGAGI (reference sequence). V shed 5 bases, J shed 6 bases, and the junction held 4 bases outside the gene matches. This chain's CDR3 is CASSAGTGYEKLFF. CDR3 DNA sequence: TGTGCCAGCAGTGCCGGGACAGGGTATGAAAAACTGTTTTTT.

The chain is built from TRBV11-2 and TRBJ2-7; possible D gene TRBD2, 5 bases. This CDR3 has 13 amino acids. Trimming removed 3 bases at V and 2 bases at J, with 8 bases between. Germline values: CDR1 SGHAT, CDR2 FQNNGV. The CDR3 nucleotides are TGTGCCAGCAGCTTCCCCGGGACCTACGAGCAGTACTTC. Protein: CASSFPGTYEQYF.

The chain uses TRBV5-8 and TRBJ2-7, with TRBD2 identical over 8 bases. V shed 2 bases, J shed 0 bases, and the junction held 4 bases outside the gene matches. The V gene's germline CDR1 is SGHTS and CDR2 YDEGEE. The CDR3 runs 15 residues. Here the CDR3 DNA reads TGTGCCAGCAGCTTTACGGGGGGGCCCTCCTACGAGCAGTACTTC. Protein sequence: CASSFTGGPSYEQYF.

The chain has TRBV30 and TRBJ1-2; D is undetermined. The V gene lost 2 bases and the J gene lost 0 bases, with 7 bases spanning the gap. This CDR3 spans 13 amino acids. CDR1 and CDR2 (germline): GTSNPN, SVGIG (reference sequence). In nucleotides, the CDR3 is TGTGCCTGGAGTCCCGGGACTAACTATGGCTACACCTTC. It is translated as CAWSPGTNYGYTF.

The chain employs TRBV6-5 and TRBJ2-1, with no clear D. From germline, CDR1 is MNHEY and CDR2 SVGAGI. The CDR3 is 15 amino acids. With 4 bases removed from V and 0 bases from J, the gap between germline ends came to 10 bases. The DNA for the CDR3 is TGTGCCAGCAGTTCTGTGTCGAGCTCCTACAATGAGCAGTTCTTC. Its translation is CASSSVSSSYNEQFF.

The genes are TRBV5-1 and TRBJ2-1; 11 bases align to TRBD2. The V gene's germline CDR1 is SGHRS and CDR2 YFSETQ. The V gene end was trimmed by 5 bases and the J gene end by 4 bases; junction bases not matched to a gene: 5. This CDR3 spans 15 amino acids. The CDR3 sequence is CASSPGLAAYNEQFF. DNA for the CDR3: TGCGCCAGCAGTCCGGGACTAGCGGCTTACAATGAGCAGTTCTTC.

The genes are TRBV7-9 and TRBJ1-2; D might be TRBD1 (5 bases). The V end was cut by 3 bases, the J end by 4 bases, with 9 bases between. CDR3 length equals 13 residues. Germline V gene lookup returns CDR1 SEHNR and CDR2 FQNEAQ (reference sequence). The CDR3 reads CASSLTEFYGYTF. In nucleotides, the CDR3 is TGTGCCAGCAGCTTGACAGAGTTCTATGGCTACACCTTC.

V is TRBV11-3 and J is TRBJ2-5; 7 bases are a match to TRBD1. The CDR3 has 14 amino acids. With V trimmed by 4 bases and J by 1 base, 3 bases remained unmatched. Germline V CDR1 and CDR2: SGHNT, YENEEA. CDR3 loop: CASSSRDSQETQYF. CDR3 nucleotide sequence: TGTGCCAGCAGCTCCCGGGACAGCCAAGAGACCCAGTACTTC.

The V and J genes are TRBV7-9 and TRBJ2-3; 8 bases agree with TRBD2. This CDR3 contains 14 residues. The germline gives CDR1 SEHNR, CDR2 FQNEAQ (reference sequence). J lost 3 bases, V lost 8 bases, and 7 bases had no gene match. Here the CDR3 reads CASCTSGMTDTQYF. The CDR3 bases are TGTGCCAGCTGTACTAGCGGAATGACAGATACGCAGTATTTT.

The J gene is TRBJ2-7, the V gene TRBV29-1; 11 bases match TRBD1. Germline loops: CDR1 SQVTM, CDR2 ANQGSEA. With 5 bases clipped from V and 3 bases from J, the junction kept 3 bases outside the gene matches. The CDR3 runs 13 residues. In nucleotides, the CDR3 is TGCAGCGTTATCGGGACAGGGGGCTACGAGCAGTACTTC. Its translation: CSVIGTGGYEQYF.

This clone showed up just a few times. The gene calls are TRBV4-2 and TRBJ2-7, with TRBD1 matching over 10 bases. Germline V gives CDR1 LGHNA, CDR2 YNFKEQ. V lost 9 bases, J lost 4 bases, and 9 bases stayed unmatched. The length of the CDR3 is 14 residues. As DNA, the CDR3 is TGTGCCAGTTCATCCGGGACAGGGGAATACGAGCAGTACTTC. Its protein product is CASSSGTGEYEQYF.

The chain carries TRBV7-2 and TRBJ1-2; no clear D. The CDR3 consists of 14 residues. V shed 5 bases and J shed 0 bases, with 10 bases lying between them. The V gene's germline CDR1 is SGHTA and CDR2 FQGNSA. The CDR3 loop is CASSQTPTNYGYTF. The CDR3 DNA sequence: TGTGCCAGCAGCCAAACACCAACTAACTATGGCTACACCTTC.

The chain joins TRBV7-2 to TRBJ2-3; D call uncertain. Deletions cut 6 bases from V and 3 bases from J, with 13 bases between. CDR1 and CDR2 from the germline V gene are SGHTA and FQGNSA. This CDR3 is 14 amino acids long. The CDR3 DNA sequence: TGTGCCAGCAGACTCCTTATGCAAACAGATACGCAGTATTTT. Its protein product is CASRLLMQTDTQYF.

This sequence joins TRBV5-4 and TRBJ2-5, with 7 bases that match TRBD2. The closer fit of TRBJ2-7 to the DNA end suggests the J call may be wrong. CDR3 size: 13 residues. Germline V lookup: CDR1 SGHNT, CDR2 YYREEE (reference sequence). For the CDR3, the DNA is TGTGCCAGCAGCTGGGGCTGGGGGGGCGAGCAGTACTTC. Its protein is CASSWGWGGEQYF.

A few counts support this clone. The chain uses TRBV5-6 and TRBJ1-4, with 7 bases matching TRBD1. CDR1 is SGHDT, CDR2 YYEEEE, per germline. This CDR3 has 14 residues. Unmatched junction bases numbered 7, after V lost 4 bases and J lost 7 bases. The CDR3 region has the DNA TGTGCCAGCAGCATGGGACAGCCAGCTGAAAAACTGTTTTTT. Its translation is CASSMGQPAEKLFF.

The chain combines TRBV13 with TRBJ2-7; TRBD1 matches 10 bases. The CDR3 consists of 17 residues. Germline assignment: CDR1 PRHDT and CDR2 FYEKMQ (reference sequence). The junction had 16 bases not matched to a gene; V was cut back by 5 bases and J by 6 bases. CDR3 in DNA: TGTGCCAGCAGCCCGCCGCGGACAGGGGGATCTTCGGGCGAGCAGTACTTC. Residues: CASSPPRTGGSSGEQYF.

The rearrangement joins TRBV19 to TRBJ1-2, with 8 bases identical to TRBD1. Losses at the gene ends were 4 bases for V and 0 bases for J; bases not matched to a gene: 1. The germline V gene has CDR1 LNHDA and CDR2 SQIVND (reference sequence). This CDR3 spans 14 amino acids. The CDR3 region is CASSRTGTNYGYTF. The CDR3 bases are TGTGCCAGTAGTAGGACAGGGACTAACTATGGCTACACCTTC.

V is TRBV30 and J is TRBJ2-3; no clear D. The CDR3 spans 12 residues. The germline CDR1 and CDR2 sequences are GTSNPN and SVGIG (reference sequence). V was cut by 0 bases and J by 4 bases, with 5 bases left in between. CDR3 region: CAWSVQPDTQYF. In DNA form, the CDR3 reads TGTGCCTGGAGTGTACAGCCAGATACGCAGTATTTT.

J is TRBJ2-5 and V is TRBV28, with D perhaps matching TRBD2 (5 bases). The last part of the DNA fits TRBJ2-7 better; the J call may be wrong. This CDR3 has 16 residues. The V gene's germline CDR1 is MDHEN and CDR2 SYDVKM. CDR3 coding DNA: TGTGCCAGCAACCCCGCCCGGGGAGCCCTTACCTACGAGCAGTACTTC. It yields the protein CASNPARGALTYEQYF.